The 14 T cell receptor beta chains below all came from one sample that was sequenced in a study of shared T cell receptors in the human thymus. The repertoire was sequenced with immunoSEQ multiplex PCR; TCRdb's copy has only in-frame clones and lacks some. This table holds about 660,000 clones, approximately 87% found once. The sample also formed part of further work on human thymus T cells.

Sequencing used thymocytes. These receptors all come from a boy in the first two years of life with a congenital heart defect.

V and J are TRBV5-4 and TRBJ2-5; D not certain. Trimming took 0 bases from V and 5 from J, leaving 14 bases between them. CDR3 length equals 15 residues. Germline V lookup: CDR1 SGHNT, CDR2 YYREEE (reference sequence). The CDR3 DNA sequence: TGTGCCAGCAGCTTGGGTGTCCCATCTGAGGAGACCCAGTACTTC. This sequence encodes CASSLGVPSEETQYF.

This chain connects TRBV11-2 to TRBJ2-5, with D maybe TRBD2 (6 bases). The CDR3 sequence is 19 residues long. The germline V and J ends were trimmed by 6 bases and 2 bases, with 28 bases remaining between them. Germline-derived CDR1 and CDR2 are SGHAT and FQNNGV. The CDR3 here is CASSFRRGGTAGLQETQYF. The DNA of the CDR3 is TGTGCCAGCAGTTTTAGAAGGGGTGGTACAGCGGGCCTGCAAGAGACCCAGTACTTC.

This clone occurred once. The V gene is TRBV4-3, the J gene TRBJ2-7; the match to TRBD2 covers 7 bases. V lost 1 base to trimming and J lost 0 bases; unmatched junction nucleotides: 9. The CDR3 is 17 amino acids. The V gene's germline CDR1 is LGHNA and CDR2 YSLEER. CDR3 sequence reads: CASSQVVQRGPSYEQYF. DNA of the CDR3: TGCGCCAGCAGCCAAGTGGTGCAGCGGGGCCCCTCCTACGAGCAGTACTTC.

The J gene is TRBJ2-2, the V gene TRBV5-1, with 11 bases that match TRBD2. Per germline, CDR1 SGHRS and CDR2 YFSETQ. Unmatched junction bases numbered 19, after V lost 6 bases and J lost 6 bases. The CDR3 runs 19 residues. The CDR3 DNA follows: TGCGCCAGCACCAACCTAACGGCTGGTAGCGGGAGGGGGCCCGGGGAGCTGTTTTTT. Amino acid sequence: CASTNLTAGSGRGPGELFF.

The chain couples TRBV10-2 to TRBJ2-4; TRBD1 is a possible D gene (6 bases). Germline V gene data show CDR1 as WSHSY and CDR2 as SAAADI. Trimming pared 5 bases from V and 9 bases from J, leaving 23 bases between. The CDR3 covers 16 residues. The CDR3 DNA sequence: TGCGCCAGCAGTCCGATGACCCCAGACTTAGGGGGCATTCAGTACTTC. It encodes CASSPMTPDLGGIQYF.

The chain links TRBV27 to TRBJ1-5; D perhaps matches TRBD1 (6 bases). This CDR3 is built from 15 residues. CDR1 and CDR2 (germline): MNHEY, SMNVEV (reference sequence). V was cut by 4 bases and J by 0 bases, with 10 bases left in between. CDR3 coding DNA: TGTGCCAGCAGTTCATACAGGGATAGCAATCAGCCCCAGCATTTT. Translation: CASSSYRDSNQPQHF.

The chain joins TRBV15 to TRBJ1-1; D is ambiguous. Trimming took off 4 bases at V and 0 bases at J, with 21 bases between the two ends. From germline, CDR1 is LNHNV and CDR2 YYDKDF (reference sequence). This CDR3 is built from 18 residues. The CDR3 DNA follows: TGTGCCACCAGCACCTCATGGCTGGACTCGTCAATGAACACTGAAGCTTTCTTT. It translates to CATSTSWLDSSMNTEAFF.

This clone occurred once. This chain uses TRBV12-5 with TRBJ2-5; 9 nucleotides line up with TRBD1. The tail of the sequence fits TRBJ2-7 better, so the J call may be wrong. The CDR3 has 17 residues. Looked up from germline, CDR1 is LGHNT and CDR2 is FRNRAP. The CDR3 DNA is TGTGCTAGTGGACTTGGGACAGGGATGGGTCGGTCCTACGAGCAGTACTTC. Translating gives CASGLGTGMGRSYEQYF.

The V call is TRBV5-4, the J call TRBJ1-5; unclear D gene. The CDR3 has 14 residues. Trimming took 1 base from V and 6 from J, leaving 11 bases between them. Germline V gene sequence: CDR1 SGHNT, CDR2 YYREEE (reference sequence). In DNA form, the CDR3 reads TGTGCCAGCAGCTTGTATGGTCCGGGTCAGCCCCAGCATTTT. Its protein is CASSLYGPGQPQHF.

This CDR3 is CASSPGASGKNEQYF. Here the CDR3 DNA reads TGCGCCAGCAGCCCCGGGGCTAGCGGGAAGAACGAGCAGTACTTC. The chain employs TRBV4-3 and TRBJ2-7; TRBD2 aligns across 9 bases. The CDR3 is made up of 15 amino acids. The V gene end was trimmed by 4 bases and the J gene end by 5 bases; junction bases not matched to a gene: 9. Germline CDR1 reads LGHNA; CDR2 reads YSLEER.

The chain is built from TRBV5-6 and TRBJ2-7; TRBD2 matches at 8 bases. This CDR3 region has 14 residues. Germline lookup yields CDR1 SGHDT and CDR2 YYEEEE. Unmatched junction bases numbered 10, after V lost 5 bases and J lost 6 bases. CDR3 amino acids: CASRFRLAPSEQYF. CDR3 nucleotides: TGTGCCAGCAGATTTAGACTAGCGCCCAGCGAGCAGTACTTC.

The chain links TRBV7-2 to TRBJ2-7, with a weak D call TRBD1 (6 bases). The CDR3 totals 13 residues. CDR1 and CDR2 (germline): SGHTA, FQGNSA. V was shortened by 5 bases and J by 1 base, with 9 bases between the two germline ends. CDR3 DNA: TGTGCCAGCAGCCCCAGGGGTTCCTACGAGCAGTACTTC. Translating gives CASSPRGSYEQYF.

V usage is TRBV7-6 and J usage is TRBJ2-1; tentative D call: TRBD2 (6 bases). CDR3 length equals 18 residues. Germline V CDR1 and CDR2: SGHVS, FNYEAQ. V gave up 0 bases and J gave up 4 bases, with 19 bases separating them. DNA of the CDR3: TGTGCCAGCAGCTTAGCGGGGCAGCACCGGGGGTATTACAATGAGCAGTTCTTC. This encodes CASSLAGQHRGYYNEQFF.

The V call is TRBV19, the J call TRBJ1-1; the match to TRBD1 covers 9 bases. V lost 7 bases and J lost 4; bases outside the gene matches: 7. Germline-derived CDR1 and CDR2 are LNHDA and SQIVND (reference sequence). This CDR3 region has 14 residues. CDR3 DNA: TGTGCCAGTATCCGGGACAGGGATTGCACTGAAGCTTTCTTT. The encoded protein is CASIRDRDCTEAFF.